This T cell receptor (beta chain) was obtained from a study of OX40 agonist ivuxolimab in advanced cancers. Study-level information: Dose-escalation patients' cancers were hepatocellular carcinoma, melanoma, renal cell or head and neck cancer.

Produced via immunoSEQ multiplex PCR; TCRdb's table is partial and in-frame only. The repertoire holds 70,000 or so clones, with 85% to 90% as singletons. From germline, CDR1 is SGHAT and CDR2 FQNNGV. This CDR3 has 15 amino acids. V was cut by 5 bases and J by 2 bases, with 12 bases left in between. Individuals having autoimmune disease history or systemic immunosuppression were not enrolled. The V gene is TRBV11-2, the J gene TRBJ1-4, with no clear D. The source is an adult with an advanced solid tumor such as melanoma, head and neck, liver or kidney cancer. Sequencing used CD4+ or CD8+ T cells sorted from blood, obtained in a trial of the OX40 agonist ivuxolimab. For the CDR3, the DNA is TGTGCCAGCAGCCCACTCGGCGGGACTAATGAAAAACTGTTTTTT. Translated, it gives CASSPLGGTNEKLFF.